The 17 T cell receptor beta chains in this list originate from one sample, sequenced in a study of OX40 agonist ivuxolimab in advanced cancers. This table comes from immunoSEQ multiplex PCR, and its TCRdb copy is limited to in-frame clones, with some not included. The table lists fewer than 70,000 clones, less than 95% of them singletons. The sequenced sample was CD4+ or CD8+ T cells sorted from blood, obtained in a trial of the OX40 agonist ivuxolimab. The receptors were gathered from an adult with an advanced solid tumor such as melanoma, head and neck, liver or kidney cancer.

This clone has only one observation. The V gene is TRBV6-5, the J gene TRBJ1-4; 7 positions match TRBD1. Germline CDR1 reads MNHEY; CDR2 reads SVGAGI. V lost 6 bases and J lost 3; bases outside the gene matches: 1. The CDR3 totals 13 residues. The chain's CDR3 is CASRDRPNEKLFF. As DNA, the CDR3 is TGTGCCAGCAGGGACAGGCCTAATGAAAAACTGTTTTTT.

V and J are TRBV7-6 and TRBJ2-1, with no clear D. CDR3 length equals 16 residues. The V gene lost 4 bases and the J gene lost 4 bases, with 17 bases spanning the gap. Germline CDR1 SGHVS, CDR2 FNYEAQ. The CDR3 DNA follows: TGTGCCAGCAGCTCTGACTCGCCCCTTTCTTACAATGAGCAGTTCTTC. Amino acids: CASSSDSPLSYNEQFF. Combining the CDR3 with reference TRBV7-6 and TRBJ2-1 gives the whole variable domain GAGVSQSPRYKVTKRGQDVALRCDPISGHVSLYWYRQALGQGPEFLTYFNYEAQQDKSGLPNDRFSAERPEGSISTLTIQRTEQRDSAMYRCASSSDSPLSYNEQFFGPGTRLTVL.

The chain carries TRBV5-1 and TRBJ1-4; D perhaps matches TRBD1 (5 bases). The CDR3 is 13 amino acids. The V gene's germline CDR1 is SGHRS and CDR2 YFSETQ. V gave up 7 bases and J gave up 8 bases, with 15 bases separating them. The CDR3 sequence: CASAPGGTEKLFF. Here the CDR3 DNA reads TGCGCCAGCGCCCCCGGGGGGACGGAAAAACTGTTTTTT. The whole variable domain, remainder taken from reference TRBV5-1 and TRBJ1-4, is KAGVTQTPRYLIKTRGQQVTLSCSPISGHRSVSWYQQTPGQGLQFLFEYFSETQRNKGNFPGRFSGRQFSNSRSEMNVSTLELGDSALYLCASAPGGTEKLFFGSGTQLSVL.

CDR3 DNA sequence: TGTGCCAGCAGTTTAAGAGCGCCTTCCGGAGAGACCCAGTACTTC. Translated: CASSLRAPSGETQYF. This chain joins TRBV27 and TRBJ2-5; D uncertain. Germline CDR1 is MNHEY and CDR2 is SMNVEV (reference sequence). This CDR3 spans 15 amino acids. V lost 2 bases and J 4 bases, leaving 14 bases between the germline ends.

V and J are TRBV7-6 and TRBJ2-3; 10 bases fit TRBD2. CDR1 SGHVS and CDR2 FNYEAQ come from the germline V gene. This CDR3 region has 14 residues. The trim removed 6 bases at V and 1 base at J, leaving 1 base unmatched. CDR3 DNA: TGTGCCAGCAGTGGGACTAGCGGCACAGATACGCAGTATTTT. It yields the protein CASSGTSGTDTQYF.

The V gene is TRBV6-5, the J gene TRBJ1-5; 7 nucleotides match TRBD1. Trimming removed 4 bases from V and 0 bases from J; junction bases left unmatched: 3. CDR3 length: 15 residues. Per germline, CDR1 MNHEY and CDR2 SVGAGI. Here the CDR3 reads CASSLGQLSNQPQHF. CDR3 in DNA: TGTGCCAGCAGTTTGGGACAGCTTAGCAATCAGCCCCAGCATTTT.

The chain employs TRBV10-3 and TRBJ2-5; D is perhaps TRBD1 (5 bases). Looked up from germline, CDR1 is ENHRY and CDR2 is SYGVKD. Trimming cost V 0 bases and J 0 bases, with 11 bases left between them. CDR3 size: 16 residues. The CDR3 protein is CAISESITDNQETQYF. The CDR3 DNA is TGTGCCATCAGTGAGTCTATCACGGACAACCAAGAGACCCAGTACTTC.

This clone was counted once. V usage is TRBV2 and J usage is TRBJ2-7; no definite D call. This CDR3 has 12 residues. Looked up from germline, CDR1 is SNHLY and CDR2 is FYNNEI. The V gene lost 2 bases and the J gene lost 4 bases, with 6 bases spanning the gap. CDR3 protein: CASSETRYEQYF. As DNA, the CDR3 is TGTGCCAGCAGTGAAACTCGTTACGAGCAGTACTTC. Combining the CDR3 with reference TRBV2 and TRBJ2-7 gives the whole variable domain EPEVTQTPSHQVTQMGQEVILRCVPISNHLYFYWYRQILGQKVEFLVSFYNNEISEKSEIFDDQFSVERPDGSNFTLKIRSTKLEDSAMYFCASSETRYEQYFGPGTRLTVT.

The chain recombines TRBV2 with TRBJ1-5; possibly TRBD1 for D (5 bases). With 4 bases removed from V and 11 bases from J, the gap between germline ends came to 15 bases. CDR1 SNHLY and CDR2 FYNNEI come from the germline V gene. The CDR3 is 13 amino acids. The CDR3 DNA reads TGTGCCAGCAGTGTGTTAGGGCCCAGGGCCCAGCATTTT. It specifies CASSVLGPRAQHF.

This clone was detected once. The chain uses TRBV10-3 and TRBJ1-5; D perhaps matches TRBD1 (6 bases). The V gene's germline CDR1 is ENHRY and CDR2 SYGVKD. The CDR3 extends over 14 amino acids. Trimming took 5 bases from V and 2 from J, leaving 10 bases between them. DNA for the CDR3: TGTGCCATCAGTTTAGAGGGGGGCAATCAGCCCCAGCATTTT. Translating it yields CAISLEGGNQPQHF.

This clone was observed once. The chain links TRBV6-1 to TRBJ1-5; TRBD1 aligns across 8 bases. Germline loops: CDR1 MNHNS, CDR2 SASEGT. V dropped 0 bases and J dropped 5; count of bases not matched to a gene: 9. The CDR3 contains 17 residues. Here the CDR3 DNA reads TGTGCCAGCAGTGAAGCCGGGACAGGTCTCGCCCATCAGCCCCAGCATTTT. Translated, it gives CASSEAGTGLAHQPQHF.

The V gene is TRBV7-2, the J gene TRBJ2-5; no definite D call. CDR1 and CDR2 (germline): SGHTA, FQGNSA. The CDR3 contains 14 residues. With 1 base removed from V and 4 bases from J, the gap between germline ends came to 10 bases. The CDR3 DNA sequence: TGTGCCAGCAGCTTAGGGACGTCCCCAGAGACCCAGTACTTC. It specifies CASSLGTSPETQYF.

The V gene is TRBV28, the J gene TRBJ1-5; D is unresolved. Trimming stripped 6 bases from V and 0 bases from J, with 12 bases between. There are 15 residues in the CDR3. CDR1 and CDR2 from the germline V gene are MDHEN and SYDVKM. CDR3 nucleotides: TGTGCCAGCAGCACCCTCGGGGTTAGCAATCAGCCCCAGCATTTT. Translated: CASSTLGVSNQPQHF.

J is TRBJ2-3 and V is TRBV7-3; 9 nucleotides match TRBD2. V was clipped by 4 bases and J by 3 bases; unmatched bases: 11. Looked up from germline, CDR1 is SGHTA and CDR2 is FQGTGA. The CDR3 length is 17 residues. As DNA, the CDR3 is TGTGCCAGCAGCTACCGTAGCGGGAGTGGAGGGACAGATACGCAGTATTTT. This sequence encodes CASSYRSGSGGTDTQYF.

The rearrangement links TRBV4-1 to TRBJ2-4, with a weak D call TRBD2 (5 bases). Germline V CDR1 and CDR2: MGHRA, YSYEKL. The length of the CDR3 is 15 residues. The V gene lost 0 bases and the J gene lost 5 bases, with 11 bases spanning the gap. CDR3 sequence: CASSQDPGSENIQYF. The CDR3 DNA reads as TGCGCCAGCAGCCAAGATCCGGGAAGCGAAAACATTCAGTACTTC.

The CDR3 spells CASSFQNTEAFF. CDR3 nucleotide sequence: TGTGCCAGCAGCTTCCAAAACACTGAAGCTTTCTTT. The chain has TRBV7-2 and TRBJ1-1; D is unclear. The germline CDR1 and CDR2 sequences are SGHTA and FQGNSA. V was clipped by 3 bases and J by 2 bases, with 4 bases between them. The CDR3 length is 12 residues.

The V call is TRBV19, the J call TRBJ1-3; D remains unclear. This CDR3 is 15 amino acids long. Trimming removed 3 bases from V and 3 bases from J, with 12 bases in between. Germline loops: CDR1 LNHDA, CDR2 SQIVND (reference sequence). The CDR3 is CASSMRWDNGNTIYF. CDR3 coding DNA: TGTGCCAGTAGTATGAGATGGGATAATGGAAACACCATATATTTT.